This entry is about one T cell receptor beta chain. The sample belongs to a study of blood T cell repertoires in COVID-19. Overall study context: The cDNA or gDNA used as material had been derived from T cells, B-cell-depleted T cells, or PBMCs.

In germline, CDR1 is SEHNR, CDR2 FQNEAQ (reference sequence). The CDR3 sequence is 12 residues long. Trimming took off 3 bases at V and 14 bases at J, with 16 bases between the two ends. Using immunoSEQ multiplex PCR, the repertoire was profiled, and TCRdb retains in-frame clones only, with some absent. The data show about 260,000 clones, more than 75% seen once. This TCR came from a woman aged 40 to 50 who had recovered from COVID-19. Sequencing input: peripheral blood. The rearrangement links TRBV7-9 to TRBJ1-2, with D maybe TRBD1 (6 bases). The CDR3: CASSFQGLEGTF. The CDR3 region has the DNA TGTGCCAGCAGCTTCCAGGGGTTGGAAGGAACCTTC.